These T cell receptor beta chains were read from a single sample in a study of OX40 agonist ivuxolimab in advanced cancers. Here immunoSEQ multiplex PCR was the method, and the copy in TCRdb shows in-frame clones only, minus some. The repertoire holds roughly 70,000 clones, with approximately 85% as singletons. This specimen was CD4+ or CD8+ T cells sorted from blood, taken in a trial of the OX40 agonist ivuxolimab. Receptor source: an adult with an advanced solid tumor such as melanoma, head and neck, liver or kidney cancer. The CDR3 runs from the conserved cysteine through the conserved F or W. The order of the fields is CDR3 length, V gene, D gene, clone size, J gene, CDR3 protein, CDR3 DNA. D genes are given only for firm matches. For some rows the clone size is stated as once, few or many, or as a class when expanded; others skip it.

length: 17; V: TRBV5-1; D: TRBD1; size: NA; J: TRBJ1-1; CDR3: CASSPGQAMGLNTEAFF; DNA: TGCGCCAGCAGCCCCGGACAGGCCATGGGGTTAAACACTGAAGCTTTCTTT
length: 15; V: TRBV18; D: TRBD1; size: NA; J: TRBJ1-1; CDR3: CASSPQGQGGTEAFF; DNA: TGTGCCAGCTCACCACAGGGACAGGGTGGAACTGAAGCTTTCTTT
length: 13; V: TRBV5-5; D: NA; size: NA; J: TRBJ2-4; CDR3: CASSFDPVDIQYF; DNA: TGTGCCAGCAGCTTCGACCCGGTTGACATTCAGTACTTC
length: 15; V: TRBV6-5; D: NA; size: NA; J: TRBJ2-5; CDR3: CASSWGLGGQETQYF; DNA: TGTGCCAGCAGTTGGGGCCTGGGGGGCCAAGAGACCCAGTACTTC
length: 15; V: TRBV6-1; D: TRBD1; size: NA; J: TRBJ1-3; CDR3: CASSSSDRAGNTIYF; DNA: TGTGCCAGCAGTTCATCGGACAGGGCTGGAAACACCATATATTTT
length: 12; V: TRBV30; D: TRBD1; size: NA; J: TRBJ1-2; CDR3: CAWGQGAYGYTF; DNA: TGTGCCTGGGGACAGGGGGCCTATGGCTACACCTTC
length: 16; V: TRBV6-5; D: TRBD2; size: NA; J: TRBJ2-1; CDR3: CASSYSTSAGYNEQFF; DNA: TGTGCCAGCAGTTACTCAACTAGCGCCGGATACAATGAGCAGTTCTTC
length: 14; V: TRBV5-6; D: TRBD1; size: NA; J: TRBJ1-2; CDR3: CASSYDRVNFRYTF; DNA: TGTGCCAGCAGTTACGACAGGGTAAATTTTCGCTACACCTTC
length: 13; V: TRBV9; D: NA; size: NA; J: TRBJ1-2; CDR3: CASTREANYGYTF; DNA: TGTGCTTCGACGAGGGAGGCTAACTATGGCTACACCTTC
length: 13; V: TRBV29-1; D: NA; size: NA; J: TRBJ1-2; CDR3: CSDSQGWGHGYTF; DNA: TGCAGCGACTCACAAGGGTGGGGACATGGCTACACCTTC
length: 15; V: TRBV5-1; D: TRBD2; size: NA; J: TRBJ2-2; CDR3: CASSSSGGNTGELFF; DNA: TGCGCCAGCAGCTCTAGCGGCGGGAACACCGGGGAGCTGTTTTTT
length: 15; V: TRBV28; D: TRBD1; size: few; J: TRBJ2-7; CDR3: CASANPGQLSYEQYF; DNA: TGTGCCAGCGCGAACCCGGGACAGCTTTCCTACGAGCAGTACTTC
length: 15; V: TRBV5-6; D: NA; size: NA; J: TRBJ1-2; CDR3: CASSPTGGRNYGYTF; DNA: TGTGCCAGCAGCCCAACCGGGGGACGGAACTATGGCTACACCTTC
length: 15; V: TRBV9; D: TRBD2; size: NA; J: TRBJ2-1; CDR3: CASSVLGGGYNEQFF; DNA: TGTGCCAGCAGCGTACTCGGGGGAGGGTACAATGAGCAGTTCTTC
length: 14; V: TRBV10-3; D: NA; size: NA; J: TRBJ1-5; CDR3: CAISVGGGRQPQHF; DNA: TGTGCCATCAGTGTCGGGGGGGGACGACAGCCCCAGCATTTT
length: 17; V: TRBV7-2; D: NA; size: NA; J: TRBJ1-6; CDR3: CASSLVGRSSYNSPLHF; DNA: TGTGCCAGCAGCTTAGTAGGCCGTAGCTCCTATAATTCACCCCTCCACTTT
length: 13; V: TRBV7-2; D: NA; size: few; J: TRBJ2-5; CDR3: CASSFTPQETQYF; DNA: TGTGCCAGCAGCTTTACCCCACAAGAGACCCAGTACTTC
length: 15; V: TRBV7-2; D: NA; size: few; J: TRBJ1-5; CDR3: CASSLGEYSNQPQHF; DNA: TGTGCCAGCAGCTTAGGTGAATATAGCAATCAGCCCCAGCATTTT
length: 13; V: TRBV29-1; D: TRBD2; size: NA; J: TRBJ2-1; CDR3: CSVASGRVNEQFF; DNA: TGCAGCGTTGCTAGCGGGAGGGTAAATGAGCAGTTCTTC
length: 16; V: TRBV5-1; D: NA; size: NA; J: TRBJ1-4; CDR3: CASSPGYSTTNEKLFF; DNA: TGCGCCAGCAGCCCAGGGTATTCTACAACTAATGAAAAACTGTTTTTT
length: 15; V: TRBV10-2; D: TRBD1; size: few; J: TRBJ1-1; CDR3: CASSVQGTRGTEAFF; DNA: TGCGCCAGCAGTGTACAGGGGACCCGAGGAACTGAAGCTTTCTTT
length: 15; V: TRBV5-1; D: TRBD1; size: NA; J: TRBJ1-5; CDR3: CASSPEGTDNQPQHF; DNA: TGCGCCAGCAGCCCGGAGGGGACAGACAATCAGCCCCAGCATTTT
length: 14; V: TRBV7-8; D: TRBD2; size: NA; J: TRBJ2-7; CDR3: CASTTAREGYEQYF; DNA: TGTGCCAGCACCACAGCACGGGAGGGCTACGAGCAGTACTTC
length: 14; V: TRBV5-6; D: TRBD1; size: NA; J: TRBJ1-5; CDR3: CASSLGGGVQPQHF; DNA: TGTGCCAGCAGCTTGGGAGGGGGCGTACAGCCCCAGCATTTT
length: 12; V: TRBV18; D: NA; size: NA; J: TRBJ2-3; CDR3: CASSPGPDTQYF; DNA: TGTGCCAGCTCACCGGGCCCAGATACGCAGTATTTT
length: 16; V: TRBV28; D: TRBD1; size: few; J: TRBJ1-6; CDR3: CASKIDGTGYNSPLHF; DNA: TGTGCCAGCAAAATAGACGGGACAGGATATAATTCACCCCTCCACTTT
length: 14; V: TRBV4-2; D: NA; size: NA; J: TRBJ1-6; CDR3: CASSPGLNNSPLHF; DNA: TGTGCCAGCAGCCCCGGGCTGAATAATTCACCCCTCCACTTT
length: 16; V: TRBV27; D: NA; size: NA; J: TRBJ1-2; CDR3: CASRGPSTGPGYGYTF; DNA: TGTGCCAGCAGGGGCCCCTCCACAGGGCCCGGGTATGGCTACACCTTC
length: 11; V: TRBV2; D: NA; size: NA; J: TRBJ2-2; CDR3: CAAGLTGELFF; DNA: TGTGCCGCCGGACTCACCGGGGAGCTGTTTTTT
length: 15; V: TRBV2; D: TRBD1; size: NA; J: TRBJ2-1; CDR3: CASTRDRVPHNEQFF; DNA: TGTGCCAGCACTAGGGACAGGGTCCCCCACAATGAGCAGTTCTTC
length: 13; V: TRBV7-2; D: NA; size: NA; J: TRBJ1-1; CDR3: CASSSSGRTEAFF; DNA: TGTGCCAGCAGCTCGTCTGGTAGGACTGAAGCTTTCTTT
length: 17; V: TRBV29-1; D: TRBD2; size: NA; J: TRBJ2-7; CDR3: CSVGALGLAGPTSEQYF; DNA: TGCAGCGTTGGCGCCTTGGGACTAGCGGGACCTACATCGGAGCAGTACTTC
length: 14; V: TRBV5-1; D: NA; size: NA; J: TRBJ1-2; CDR3: CASSSTAANYGYTF; DNA: TGCGCCAGCAGCTCGACAGCAGCTAACTATGGCTACACCTTC
length: 15; V: TRBV7-9; D: TRBD1; size: NA; J: TRBJ2-1; CDR3: CASRSRTGAHNEQFF; DNA: TGTGCCAGCCGCAGCCGGACAGGGGCCCACAATGAGCAGTTCTTC
length: 16; V: TRBV19; D: TRBD1; size: NA; J: TRBJ1-5; CDR3: CASRPGTGRRNQPQHF; DNA: TGTGCCAGTAGGCCCGGGACAGGGCGACGCAATCAGCCCCAGCATTTT
length: 14; V: TRBV6-5; D: TRBD1; size: NA; J: TRBJ2-7; CDR3: CASSSTGSSYEQYF; DNA: TGTGCCAGCAGCTCGACAGGGAGCTCCTACGAGCAGTACTTC
length: 12; V: TRBV19; D: NA; size: NA; J: TRBJ1-5; CDR3: CASSPGNQPQHF; DNA: TGTGCCAGTAGTCCAGGGAACCAGCCCCAGCATTTT
length: 16; V: TRBV4-1; D: NA; size: NA; J: TRBJ1-1; CDR3: CASSQEKLRGNTEAFF; DNA: TGCGCCAGCAGCCAAGAAAAATTGCGCGGGAACACTGAAGCTTTCTTT
length: 16; V: TRBV4-3; D: TRBD1; size: NA; J: TRBJ2-7; CDR3: CASSQRGGRGTYEQYF; DNA: TGCGCCAGCAGCCAAAGGGGCGGCAGGGGGACCTACGAGCAGTACTTC
length: 13; V: TRBV11-2; D: TRBD2; size: once; J: TRBJ2-1; CDR3: CASSLGLAGKQFF; DNA: TGTGCCAGCAGCTTGGGACTAGCGGGGAAGCAGTTCTTC
length: 13; V: TRBV25-1; D: NA; size: few; J: TRBJ2-7; CDR3: CASSGTSPHEQYF; DNA: TGTGCCAGCTCCGGGACGTCACCCCATGAGCAGTACTTC
length: 16; V: TRBV4-1; D: NA; size: NA; J: TRBJ1-4; CDR3: CASSLSPVIDNEKLFF; DNA: TGCGCCAGCAGCTTATCCCCCGTTATCGATAATGAAAAACTGTTTTTT
length: 12; V: TRBV2; D: TRBD1; size: NA; J: TRBJ2-7; CDR3: CASSGQGYEQYF; DNA: TGTGCCAGCAGTGGACAGGGTTACGAGCAGTACTTC
length: 14; V: TRBV19; D: NA; size: NA; J: TRBJ1-4; CDR3: CASSVGTRNEKLFF; DNA: TGTGCCAGTAGTGTGGGGACGCGGAATGAAAAACTGTTTTTT
length: 14; V: TRBV30; D: NA; size: NA; J: TRBJ2-3; CDR3: CAWSVGRRADTQYF; DNA: TGTGCCTGGAGTGTAGGAAGGAGGGCAGATACGCAGTATTTT
length: 13; V: TRBV14; D: NA; size: few; J: TRBJ1-1; CDR3: CASSQFRNTEAFF; DNA: TGTGCCAGCAGCCAATTTAGGAACACTGAAGCTTTCTTT